This TCR beta chain was captured by sequencing in a study of blood T cell repertoires in COVID-19. Study at large: The United States, Italy and Spain provided the acute and convalescent COVID-19 samples. Sources were T cells, B-cell-depleted T cells, or PBMCs; the material itself was cDNA or gDNA.

Original processing notes: Reference gene primer amplification in the assay estimated nucleated cell counts. Sequenced by immunoSEQ multiplex PCR; TCRdb stores in-frame clones only, minus some. The V and J calls and clone size come from that table; D and trimming were worked out from the DNA. This table holds 100,000 to 150,000 clones, 87% found once. The length of the CDR3 is 15 residues. Looked up from germline, CDR1 is SEHNR and CDR2 is FQNEAQ (reference sequence). The sequence was collected from a woman aged 45 to 65 with acute or convalescent COVID-19. Sequenced: peripheral blood. V and J are TRBV7-9 and TRBJ1-2; D call uncertain. The CDR3 is CALQLIETSNYGYTF. In DNA, the CDR3 is TGTGCGTTACAGCTTATAGAGACATCTAACTATGGCTACACCTTC.